The T cell receptor beta chain described here comes from a study of response to subunit inactivated influenza vaccine. Findings of the study overall: The authors suggested that every seasonal influenza vaccination recruits few new T cells.

As regards this clonotype: Its antigen is unknown.

TCRdb reanalysed the RT-PCR reads using MiXCR and keeps one entry per CDR3 protein. Of about half a million distinct CDR3 sequences listed, 7.6% are singletons. The sequences come from PBMCs from blood, collected less than 25 months after vaccination. The source of this sequence is a man between 50 and 75 years old who received an inactivated influenza vaccine.

This chain's CDR3 is CASSRGQGLQNTEAFF. The CDR3 DNA follows: TGTGCCAGCAGTCGGGGACAGGGGCTTCAGAACACTGAAGCTTTCTTT. The chain joins TRBV12-3 or TRBV12-4 to TRBJ1-1; 10 nucleotides align to TRBD1. Germline trimming cut 5 bases from V and 1 base from J; bases unmatched to any gene: 7. The CDR3 length is 16 residues.